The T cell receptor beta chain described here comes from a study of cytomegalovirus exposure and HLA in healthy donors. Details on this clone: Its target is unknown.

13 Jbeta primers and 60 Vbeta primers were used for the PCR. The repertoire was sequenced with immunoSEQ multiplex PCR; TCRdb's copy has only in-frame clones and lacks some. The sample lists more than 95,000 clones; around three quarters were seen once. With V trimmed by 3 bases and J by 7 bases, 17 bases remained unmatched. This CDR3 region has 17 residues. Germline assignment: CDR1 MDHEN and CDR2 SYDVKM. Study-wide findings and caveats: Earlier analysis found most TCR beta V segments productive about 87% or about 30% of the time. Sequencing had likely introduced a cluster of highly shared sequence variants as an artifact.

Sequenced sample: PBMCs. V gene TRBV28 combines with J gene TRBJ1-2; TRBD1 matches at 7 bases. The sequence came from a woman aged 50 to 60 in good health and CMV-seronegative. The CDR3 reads CASSLHSPTGSGTGYTF. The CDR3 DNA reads TGTGCCAGCAGTTTGCATAGTCCGACAGGGTCGGGTACTGGCTACACCTTC.